The next 13 T cell receptor beta chains were all read from a single sample in a study of T cells in Graves' hyperthyroidism and ophthalmopathy (dated by TCRdb to the late 2010s). The library was generated by multiplex PCR. Sequencing was carried out with an Illumina HiSeq 2000. Amplification of TCR beta CDR3 regions was carried out from RNA transcripts. For the first round of RT-PCR on the TCR CDR3, the HTBI primer set was used together with the Qiagen OneStep RT-PCR kit. TCRdb itself trimmed the public reads at Q25 with fastp, ran MiXCR and retained productive beta chains. A single entry per CDR3 protein holds the most common genes and DNA from its merged rows. Recorded for this sample are roughly 500,000 distinct CDR3 sequences; 16% of them occurred a single time. The ten largest clonotypes hold 25% to 30% of the sample. Sample: blood. All receptors come from a woman aged 25 to 45 with Graves' ophthalmopathy.

The gene calls are TRBV7-2 and TRBJ1-4; 8 bases are a match to TRBD1. Germline CDR1 is SGHTA and CDR2 is FQGNSA. The CDR3 has 15 amino acids. After removal of 4 bases from V and 3 bases from J, the junction contained 4 bases not matched to a gene. The CDR3 bases are TGTGCCAGCAGCTCTTACAGGGGGGCTAATGAAAAACTGTTTTTT. Translated, it gives CASSSYRGANEKLFF.

This clonotype was seen at least ten times. This chain links TRBV5-1 with TRBJ1-2, with 10 bases lining up with TRBD1. Trimming took 4 bases from V and 8 from J; bases not matched to a gene: 11. The V gene's germline CDR1 is SGHRS and CDR2 YFSETQ. This CDR3 is built from 15 residues. CDR3 bases: TGCGCCAGCAGCCCTGGACAGGGGGTTGTTGAGGGCTACACCTTC. As protein: CASSPGQGVVEGYTF. The variable domain in full, with the rest retrieved from reference TRBV5-1 and TRBJ1-2, is KAGVTQTPRYLIKTRGQQVTLSCSPISGHRSVSWYQQTPGQGLQFLFEYFSETQRNKGNFPGRFSGRQFSNSRSEMNVSTLELGDSALYLCASSPGQGVVEGYTFGSGTRLTVV.

This clonotype was counted a few times. This rearrangement joins TRBV28 to TRBJ2-7, with 10 nucleotides matching TRBD2. There are 13 residues in the CDR3. The V segment lost 6 bases and the J segment 5 bases; nucleotides outside the gene matches: 4. Germline CDR1 MDHEN, CDR2 SYDVKM. CDR3 DNA: TGTGCCAGCAGACCCAGCGGGAGGGACGAGCAGTACTTC. Amino acid sequence: CASRPSGRDEQYF.

This clonotype was observed many times. CDR3 DNA sequence: TGTGCCAGCAGCCAAGACGGGGGACTCTACAATGAGCAGTTCTTC. It specifies CASSQDGGLYNEQFF. V gene TRBV14 combines with J gene TRBJ2-1; D is perhaps TRBD2 (6 bases). This CDR3 contains 15 residues. V was cut by 0 bases and J by 3 bases, with 9 bases left in between. CDR1 SGHDN and CDR2 FVKESK come from the germline V gene.

With respect to this clonotype: This may stem from a read error, because a much larger clone lies one nucleotide away. DNA of the CDR3: TGTGCCTGGAGCGCCGGGGCAAAAGAGACCCAGTACTTC. Protein sequence: CAWSAGAKETQYF. The rearrangement uses TRBV30 and TRBJ2-5; D possibly matches TRBD1 or TRBD2 (5 bases each). In germline, CDR1 is GTSNPN, CDR2 SVGIG (reference sequence). Between the trimmed V and J ends, which lost 3 bases and 3 bases, there was a span of 11 bases. The CDR3 consists of 13 residues. Together with reference TRBV30 and TRBJ2-5, the CDR3 gives the full variable domain: SQTIHQWPATLVQPVGSPLSLECTVEGTSNPNLYWYRQAAGRGLQLLFYSVGIGQISSEVPQNLSASRPQDRQFILSSKKLLLSDSGFYLCAWSAGAKETQYFGPGTRLLVL.

This clonotype turned up a few times. This rearrangement joins TRBV7-8 to TRBJ2-4; TRBD1 might be the D (6 bases). V dropped 0 bases and J dropped 11 bases, with 17 bases sitting between them. From germline, CDR1 is SGHVS and CDR2 FQNEAQ. The CDR3 runs 15 residues. CDR3 sequence: CASSLAGTLRDVQYF. The CDR3 coding sequence is TGTGCCAGCAGCTTAGCGGGGACACTCCGCGATGTTCAGTACTTC.

The J gene is TRBJ2-1, the V gene TRBV4-3; 10 bases line up with TRBD2. V dropped 3 bases and J dropped 13; count of bases not matched to a gene: 6. The V gene's germline CDR1 is LGHNA and CDR2 YSLEER. This CDR3 region has 13 residues. CDR3 in DNA: TGCGCCAGCAGCCAGGGGACTAGCGCCCTTCAGTTCTTC. It specifies CASSQGTSALQFF.

This clonotype was recorded at least ten times. This chain connects TRBV28 to TRBJ2-5, with TRBD2 identical over 15 bases. Germline CDR1 and CDR2: MDHEN and SYDVKM. This CDR3 region has 17 residues. Losses at the gene ends were 4 bases for V and 2 bases for J; bases not matched to a gene: 5. CDR3 sequence reads: CASSSGLAGGGQETQYF. CDR3 coding DNA: TGTGCCAGCAGTTCCGGACTAGCGGGAGGGGGTCAAGAGACCCAGTACTTC.

Many counts were recorded for this clonotype. The gene calls are TRBV29-1 and TRBJ2-1; D is possibly TRBD1 (5 bases). The germline V and J ends were trimmed by 1 base and 9 bases, with 7 bases remaining between them. This CDR3 contains 11 residues. CDR1 and CDR2 from the germline V gene are SQVTM and ANQGSEA. CDR3 in amino acids: CSVEGGPEQFF. The DNA of the CDR3 is TGCAGCGTTGAAGGGGGCCCTGAGCAGTTCTTC.

This clonotype was counted between two and nine times. The V and J genes are TRBV7-9 and TRBJ1-1; TRBD1 matches at 7 bases. J lost 10 bases, V lost 5 bases, and 4 bases had no gene match. Germline lookup yields CDR1 SEHNR and CDR2 FQNEAQ (reference sequence). The CDR3 loop spans 11 amino acids. CDR3 sequence reads: CASSEGAGAFF. CDR3 nucleotides: TGTGCCAGCAGCGAGGGGGCCGGAGCTTTCTTT.

Concerning this clonotype itself: Possible read error: a much larger clone is one base away. The chain uses TRBV29-1 and TRBJ2-1; TRBD2 is a possible D gene (5 bases). Germline V gene lookup returns CDR1 SQVTM and CDR2 ANQGSEA. CDR3 length equals 12 residues. CDR3 in amino acids: CSVKEGTNEQLF. The CDR3 nucleotides read TGCAGCGTTAAAGAGGGAACGAATGAGCAGCTCTTC.

This clonotype has at least ten counts. The chain recombines TRBV7-3 with TRBJ2-7; the match to TRBD1 covers 10 bases. CDR1 and CDR2 from the germline V gene are SGHTA and FQGTGA. CDR3 length: 14 amino acids. V lost 4 bases, J lost 0 bases, and 0 bases stayed unmatched. CDR3 residues: CASSWDRGSYEQYF. CDR3 in DNA: TGTGCCAGCAGCTGGGACAGGGGCTCCTACGAGCAGTACTTC.

This clonotype was observed at least ten times. CDR3: CASSAAAYNEQFF. CDR3 in DNA: TGCGCCAGCAGTGCAGCAGCCTACAATGAGCAGTTCTTC. The chain has TRBV10-2 and TRBJ2-1; no clear D. V lost 4 bases to trimming and J lost 2 bases, with 6 bases between them. The CDR3 is 13 amino acids. Germline CDR1 is WSHSY and CDR2 is SAAADI.